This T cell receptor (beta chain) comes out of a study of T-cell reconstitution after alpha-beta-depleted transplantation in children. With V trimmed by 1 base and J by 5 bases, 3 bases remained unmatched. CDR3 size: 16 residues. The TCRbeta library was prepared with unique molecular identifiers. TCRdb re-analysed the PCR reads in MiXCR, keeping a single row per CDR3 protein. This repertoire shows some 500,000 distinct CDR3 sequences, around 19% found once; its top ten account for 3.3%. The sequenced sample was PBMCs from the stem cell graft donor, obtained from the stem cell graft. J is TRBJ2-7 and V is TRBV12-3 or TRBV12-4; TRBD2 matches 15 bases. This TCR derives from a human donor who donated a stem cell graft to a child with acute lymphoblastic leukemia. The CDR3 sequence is CASSLEGLAGGNEQYF. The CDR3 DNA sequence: TGTGCCAGCAGTTTAGAGGGACTAGCGGGAGGTAACGAGCAGTACTTC.